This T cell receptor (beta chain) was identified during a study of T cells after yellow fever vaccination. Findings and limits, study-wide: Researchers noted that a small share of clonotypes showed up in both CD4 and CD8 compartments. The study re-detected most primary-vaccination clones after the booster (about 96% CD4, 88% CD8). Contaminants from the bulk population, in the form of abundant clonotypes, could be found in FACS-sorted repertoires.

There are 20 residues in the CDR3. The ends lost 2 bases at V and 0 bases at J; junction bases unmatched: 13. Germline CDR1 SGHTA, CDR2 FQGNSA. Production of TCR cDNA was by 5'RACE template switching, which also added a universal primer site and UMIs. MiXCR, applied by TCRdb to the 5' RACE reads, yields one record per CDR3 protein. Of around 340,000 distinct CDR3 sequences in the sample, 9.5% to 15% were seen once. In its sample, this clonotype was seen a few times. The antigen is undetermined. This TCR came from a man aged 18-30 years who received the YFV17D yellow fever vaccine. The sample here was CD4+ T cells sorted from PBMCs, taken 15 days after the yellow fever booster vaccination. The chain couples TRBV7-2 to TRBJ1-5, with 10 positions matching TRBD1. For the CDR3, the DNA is TGTGCCAGCAGCTTAACAGCCGGGACAGGGGTCGGGTCTAGCAATCAGCCCCAGCATTTT. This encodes CASSLTAGTGVGSSNQPQHF.